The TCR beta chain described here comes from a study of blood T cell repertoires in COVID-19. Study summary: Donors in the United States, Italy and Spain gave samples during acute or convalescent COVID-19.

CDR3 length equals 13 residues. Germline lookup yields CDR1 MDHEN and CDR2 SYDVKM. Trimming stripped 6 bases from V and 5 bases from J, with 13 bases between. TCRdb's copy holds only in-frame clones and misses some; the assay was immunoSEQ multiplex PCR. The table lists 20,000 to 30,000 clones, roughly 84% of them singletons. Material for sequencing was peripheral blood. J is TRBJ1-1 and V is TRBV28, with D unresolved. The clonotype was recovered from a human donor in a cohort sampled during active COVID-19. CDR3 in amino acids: CASRPPLETEAFF. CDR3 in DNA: TGTGCCAGCAGACCCCCCCTGGAGACTGAAGCTTTCTTT.